This TCR beta chain was obtained from a study of low-dose radiotherapy and immunotherapy resistance in tumors. At the level of the study: On an every-two-weeks schedule, patients received intravenous nivolumab 240 mg, along with ipilimumab 1 mg/kg every six weeks.

This CDR3 has 17 residues. Trimming took off 5 bases at V and 8 bases at J, with 24 bases between the two ends. Per germline, CDR1 MNHNS and CDR2 SASEGT. Documented time point: before trial treatment. Gene-specific TRAV and TRBV primers were used for first-strand cDNA, covering alpha and beta chains. A roughly 19-cycle PCR with a constant-region primer and V-primer adapter amplified TCRs. TCRdb re-called the reads with MiXCR, one entry per CDR3 protein. The sample consists of around 76,000 distinct CDR3 sequences, around 32% of them appearing once. The specimen was PBMCs, collected before treatment. The V gene is TRBV6-1, the J gene TRBJ1-4; unclear D gene. The sequence derives from a female donor with ovarian cancer. The CDR3 region is CASSSFKSTEGLEKLFF. The CDR3 DNA follows: TGTGCCAGCAGTTCTTTTAAGTCGACGGAGGGATTAGAAAAACTGTTTTTT.